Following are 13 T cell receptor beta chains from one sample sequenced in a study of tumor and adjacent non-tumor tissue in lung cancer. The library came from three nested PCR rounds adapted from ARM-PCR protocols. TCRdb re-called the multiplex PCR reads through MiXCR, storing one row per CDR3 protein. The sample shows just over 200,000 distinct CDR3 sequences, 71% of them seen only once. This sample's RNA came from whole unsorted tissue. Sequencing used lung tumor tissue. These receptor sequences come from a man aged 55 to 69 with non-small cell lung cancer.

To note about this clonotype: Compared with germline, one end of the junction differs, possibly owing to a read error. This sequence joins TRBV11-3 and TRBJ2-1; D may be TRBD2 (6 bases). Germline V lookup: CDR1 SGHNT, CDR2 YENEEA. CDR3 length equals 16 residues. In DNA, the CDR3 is TGTGCCAGCAGCCCGTTCGGGGGATCCTACTACAACGAGCAGTTCTTC. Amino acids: CASSPFGGSYYNEQFF. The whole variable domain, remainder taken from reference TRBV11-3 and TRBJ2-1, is EAGVVQSPRYKIIEKKQPVAFWCNPISGHNTLYWYLQNLGQGPELLIRYENEEAVDDSQLPKDRFSAERLKGVDSTLKIQPAELGDSAVYLCASSPFGGSYYNEQFFGPGTRLTVL.

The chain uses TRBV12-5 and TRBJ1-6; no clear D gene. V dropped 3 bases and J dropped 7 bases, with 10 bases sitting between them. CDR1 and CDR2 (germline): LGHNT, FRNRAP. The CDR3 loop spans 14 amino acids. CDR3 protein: CASGFSDWNSPLHF. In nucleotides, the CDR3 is TGTGCTAGTGGTTTCTCCGACTGGAATTCACCCCTCCACTTT. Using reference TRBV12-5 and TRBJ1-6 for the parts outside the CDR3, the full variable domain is DARVTQTPRHKVTEMGQEVTMRCQPILGHNTVFWYRQTMMQGLELLAYFRNRAPLDDSGMPKDRFSAEMPDATLATLKIQPSEPRDSAVYFCASGFSDWNSPLHFGNGTRLTVT.

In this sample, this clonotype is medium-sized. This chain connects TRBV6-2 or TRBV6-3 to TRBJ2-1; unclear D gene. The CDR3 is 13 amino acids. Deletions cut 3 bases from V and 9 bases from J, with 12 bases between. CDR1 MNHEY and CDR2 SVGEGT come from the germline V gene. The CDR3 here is CASSYLGLREQFF. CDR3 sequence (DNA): TGTGCCAGCAGTTATCTAGGATTACGTGAGCAGTTCTTC.

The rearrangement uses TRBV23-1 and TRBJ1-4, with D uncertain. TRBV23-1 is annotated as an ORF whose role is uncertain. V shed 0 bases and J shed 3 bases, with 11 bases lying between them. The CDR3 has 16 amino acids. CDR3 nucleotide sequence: TGCGCCAGCAGTCAATCCGAGGCAGGCCCTAATGAAAAACTGTTTTTT. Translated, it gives CASSQSEAGPNEKLFF.

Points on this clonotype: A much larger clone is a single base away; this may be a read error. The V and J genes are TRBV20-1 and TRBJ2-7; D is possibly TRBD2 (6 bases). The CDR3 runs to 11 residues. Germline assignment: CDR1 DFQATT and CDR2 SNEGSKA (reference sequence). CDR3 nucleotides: TGCAATGCGGGACCAGGCTACGAGCAGTACTTC. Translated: CNAGPGYEQYF.

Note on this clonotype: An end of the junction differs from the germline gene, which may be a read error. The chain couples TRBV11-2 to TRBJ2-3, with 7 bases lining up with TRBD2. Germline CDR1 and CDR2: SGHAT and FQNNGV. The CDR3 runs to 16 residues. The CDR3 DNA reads TGTGCCAACAGCTCAGGAGGTGGGACTATCACAGATACGCTTTATTTT. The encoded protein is CANSSGGGTITDTLYF.

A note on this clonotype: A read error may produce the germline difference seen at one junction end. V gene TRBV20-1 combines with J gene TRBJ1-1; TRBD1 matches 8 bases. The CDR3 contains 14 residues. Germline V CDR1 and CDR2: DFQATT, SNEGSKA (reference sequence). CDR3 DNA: TGCAGTGCTAGAAATGGGGACAGGAACACTGTAGCTTTCTTT. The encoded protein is CSARNGDRNTVAFF.

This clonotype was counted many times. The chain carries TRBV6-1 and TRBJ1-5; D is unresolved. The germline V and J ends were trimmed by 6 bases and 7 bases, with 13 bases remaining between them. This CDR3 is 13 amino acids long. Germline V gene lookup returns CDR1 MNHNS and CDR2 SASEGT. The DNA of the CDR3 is TGTGCCAGCAGCCCGTCAGGTTGGCAGCCCCAGCATTTT. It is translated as CASSPSGWQPQHF.

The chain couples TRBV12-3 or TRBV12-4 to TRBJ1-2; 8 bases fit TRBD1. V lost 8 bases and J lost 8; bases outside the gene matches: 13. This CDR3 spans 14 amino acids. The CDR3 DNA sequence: TGTGCCAGCCAATCGGGACAGGTGAACGGGGGCTACACCTTC. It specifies CASQSGQVNGGYTF.

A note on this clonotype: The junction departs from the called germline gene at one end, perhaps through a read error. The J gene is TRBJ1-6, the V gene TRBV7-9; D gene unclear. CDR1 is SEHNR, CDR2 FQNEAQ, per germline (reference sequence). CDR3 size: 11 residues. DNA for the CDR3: TGTGCCATCAGCTTAGACTCACCCCTCCACTTT. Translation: CAISLDSPLHF.

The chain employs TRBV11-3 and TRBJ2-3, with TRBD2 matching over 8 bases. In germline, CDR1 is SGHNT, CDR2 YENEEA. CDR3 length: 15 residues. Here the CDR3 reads CVISLGAGDSDTQYF. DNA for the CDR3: TGTGTCATCAGCTTAGGAGCGGGAGACTCAGATACGCAGTATTTT.

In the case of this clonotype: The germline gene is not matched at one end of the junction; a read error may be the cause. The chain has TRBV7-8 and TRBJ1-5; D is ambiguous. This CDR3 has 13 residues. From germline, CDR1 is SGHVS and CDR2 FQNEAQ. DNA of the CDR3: TGTGCCAGCAACTTAGCTAGCAATCAGCCCCAGCATTTT. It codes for CASNLASNQPQHF.

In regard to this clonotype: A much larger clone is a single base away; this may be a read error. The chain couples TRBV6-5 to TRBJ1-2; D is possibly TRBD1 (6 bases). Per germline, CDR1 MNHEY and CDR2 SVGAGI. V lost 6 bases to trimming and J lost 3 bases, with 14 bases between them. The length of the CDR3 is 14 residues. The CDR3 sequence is CASSRDTTYYGYTF. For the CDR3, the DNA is TGTGCCAGCAGCCGGGACACCACTTACTATGGCTACACCTTC.